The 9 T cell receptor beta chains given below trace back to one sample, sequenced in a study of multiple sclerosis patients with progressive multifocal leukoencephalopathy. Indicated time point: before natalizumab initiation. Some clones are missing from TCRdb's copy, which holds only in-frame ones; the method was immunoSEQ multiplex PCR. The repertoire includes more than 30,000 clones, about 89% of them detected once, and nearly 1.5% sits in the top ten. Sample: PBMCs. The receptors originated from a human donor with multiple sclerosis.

This CDR3 reads CASGTGNRGGYTF. The CDR3 DNA is TGTGCCAGTGGAACAGGGAACCGAGGTGGCTACACCTTC. The rearrangement joins TRBV19 to TRBJ1-2; perhaps TRBD1 as D (6 bases). The CDR3 covers 13 residues. The V and J ends lost 8 bases and 7 bases respectively, with 17 bases between them. CDR1 LNHDA and CDR2 SQIVND come from the germline V gene (reference sequence).

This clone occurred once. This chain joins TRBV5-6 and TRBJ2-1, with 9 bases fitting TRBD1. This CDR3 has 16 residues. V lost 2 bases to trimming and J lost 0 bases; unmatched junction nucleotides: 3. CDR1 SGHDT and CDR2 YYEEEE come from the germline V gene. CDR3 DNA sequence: TGTGCCAGCAGCTTTGTGGGACAGGGCTCCTACAATGAGCAGTTCTTC. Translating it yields CASSFVGQGSYNEQFF.

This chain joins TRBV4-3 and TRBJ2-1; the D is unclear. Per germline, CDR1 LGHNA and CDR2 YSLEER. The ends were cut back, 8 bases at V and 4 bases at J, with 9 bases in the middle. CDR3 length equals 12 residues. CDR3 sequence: CASSYGYNEQFF. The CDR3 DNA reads TGCGCCAGCTCTTACGGGTACAATGAGCAGTTCTTC.

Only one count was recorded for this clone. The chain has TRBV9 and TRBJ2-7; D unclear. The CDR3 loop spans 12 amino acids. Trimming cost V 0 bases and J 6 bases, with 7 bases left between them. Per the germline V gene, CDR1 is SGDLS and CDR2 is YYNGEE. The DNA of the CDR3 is TGTGCCAGCAGCGTAGGGTCGTCCGAGCAGTACTTC. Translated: CASSVGSSEQYF.

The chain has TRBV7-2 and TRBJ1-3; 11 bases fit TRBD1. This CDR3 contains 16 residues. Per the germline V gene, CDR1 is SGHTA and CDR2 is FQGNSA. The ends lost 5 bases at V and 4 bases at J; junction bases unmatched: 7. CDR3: CASSPTGTGGGNTIYF. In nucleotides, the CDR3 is TGTGCCAGCAGCCCCACCGGGACAGGGGGAGGAAACACCATATATTTT.

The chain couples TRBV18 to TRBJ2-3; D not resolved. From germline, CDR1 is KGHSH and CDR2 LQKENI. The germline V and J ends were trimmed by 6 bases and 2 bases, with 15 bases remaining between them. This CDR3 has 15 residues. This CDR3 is CASSPTGGPTDTQYF. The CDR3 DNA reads TGTGCCAGCTCTCCTACTGGCGGACCCACAGATACGCAGTATTTT.

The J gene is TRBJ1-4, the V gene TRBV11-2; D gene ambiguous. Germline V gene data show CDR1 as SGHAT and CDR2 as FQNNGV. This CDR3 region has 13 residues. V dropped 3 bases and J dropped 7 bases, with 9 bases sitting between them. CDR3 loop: CASSFSWTEKLFF. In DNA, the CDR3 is TGTGCCAGCAGCTTTTCTTGGACTGAAAAACTGTTTTTT.

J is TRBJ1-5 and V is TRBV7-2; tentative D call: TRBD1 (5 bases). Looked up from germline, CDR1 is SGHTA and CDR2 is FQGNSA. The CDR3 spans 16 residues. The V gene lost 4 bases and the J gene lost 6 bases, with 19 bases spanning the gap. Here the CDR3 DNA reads TGTGCCAGCAGCTACTCCAATCCAGGGTCCGTTCAGCCCCAGCATTTT. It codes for CASSYSNPGSVQPQHF.

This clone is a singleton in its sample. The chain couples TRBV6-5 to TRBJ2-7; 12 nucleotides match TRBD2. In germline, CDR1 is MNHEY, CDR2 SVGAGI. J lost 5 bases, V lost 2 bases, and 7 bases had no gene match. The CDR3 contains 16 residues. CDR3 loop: CASSYQPSGRVDEQYF. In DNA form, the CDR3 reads TGTGCCAGCAGTTACCAACCTAGCGGGAGGGTAGACGAGCAGTACTTC.